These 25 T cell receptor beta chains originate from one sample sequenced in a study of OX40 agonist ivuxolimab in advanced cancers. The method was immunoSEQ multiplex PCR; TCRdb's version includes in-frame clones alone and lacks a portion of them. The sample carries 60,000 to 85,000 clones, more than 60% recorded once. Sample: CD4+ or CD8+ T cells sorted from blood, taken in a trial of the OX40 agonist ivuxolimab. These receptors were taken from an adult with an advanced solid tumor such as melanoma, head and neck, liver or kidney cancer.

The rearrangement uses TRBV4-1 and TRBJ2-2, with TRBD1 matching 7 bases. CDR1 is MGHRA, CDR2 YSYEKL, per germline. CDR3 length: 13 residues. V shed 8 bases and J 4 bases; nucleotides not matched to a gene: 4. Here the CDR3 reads CASQGEFTGELFF. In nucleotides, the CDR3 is TGCGCCAGCCAGGGGGAGTTCACCGGGGAGCTGTTTTTT.

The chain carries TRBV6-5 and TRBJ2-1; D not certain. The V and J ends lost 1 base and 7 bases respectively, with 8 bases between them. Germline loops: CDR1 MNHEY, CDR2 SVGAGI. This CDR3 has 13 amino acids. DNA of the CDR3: TGTGCCAGCAGTTACTTAACCGGGAATGAGCAGTTCTTC. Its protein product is CASSYLTGNEQFF.

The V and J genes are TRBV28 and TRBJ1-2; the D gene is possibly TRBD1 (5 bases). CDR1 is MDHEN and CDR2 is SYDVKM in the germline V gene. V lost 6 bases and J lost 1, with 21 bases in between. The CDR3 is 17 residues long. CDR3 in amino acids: CASSPLTWQGHNYGYTF. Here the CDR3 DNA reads TGTGCCAGCAGCCCCCTAACATGGCAGGGCCATAACTATGGCTACACCTTC.

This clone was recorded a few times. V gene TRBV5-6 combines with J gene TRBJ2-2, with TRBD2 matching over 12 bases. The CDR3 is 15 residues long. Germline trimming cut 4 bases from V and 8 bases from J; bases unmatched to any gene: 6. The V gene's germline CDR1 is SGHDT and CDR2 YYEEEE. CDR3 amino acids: CASSPLAGGTGELFF. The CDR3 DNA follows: TGTGCCAGCAGCCCTCTAGCGGGAGGGACGGGGGAGCTGTTTTTT.

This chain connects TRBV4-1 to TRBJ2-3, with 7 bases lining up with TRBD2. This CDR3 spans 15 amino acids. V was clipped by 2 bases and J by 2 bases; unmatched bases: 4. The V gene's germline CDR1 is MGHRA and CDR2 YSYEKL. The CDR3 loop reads CASSQSGDITDTQYF. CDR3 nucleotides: TGCGCCAGCAGCCAAAGCGGGGATATCACAGATACGCAGTATTTT.

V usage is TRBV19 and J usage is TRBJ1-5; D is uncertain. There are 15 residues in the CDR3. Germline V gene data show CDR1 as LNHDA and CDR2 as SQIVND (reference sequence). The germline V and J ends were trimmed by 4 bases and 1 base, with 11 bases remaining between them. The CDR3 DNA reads TGTGCCAGTAGTACGACACCATACAGCAATCAGCCCCAGCATTTT. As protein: CASSTTPYSNQPQHF.

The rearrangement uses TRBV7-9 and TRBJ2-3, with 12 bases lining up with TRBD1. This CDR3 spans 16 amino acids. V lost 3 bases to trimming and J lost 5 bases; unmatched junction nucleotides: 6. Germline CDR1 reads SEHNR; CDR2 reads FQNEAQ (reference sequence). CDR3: CASSLGTGGLLDTQYF. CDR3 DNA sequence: TGTGCCAGCAGCTTGGGGACAGGGGGCCTTTTAGATACGCAGTATTTT.

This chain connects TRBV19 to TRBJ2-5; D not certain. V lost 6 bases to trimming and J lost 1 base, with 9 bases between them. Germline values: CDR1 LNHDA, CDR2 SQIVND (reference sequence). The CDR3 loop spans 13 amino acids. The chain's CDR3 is CASRRPGQETQYF. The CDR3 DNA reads TGTGCCAGTAGGCGACCGGGCCAAGAGACCCAGTACTTC.

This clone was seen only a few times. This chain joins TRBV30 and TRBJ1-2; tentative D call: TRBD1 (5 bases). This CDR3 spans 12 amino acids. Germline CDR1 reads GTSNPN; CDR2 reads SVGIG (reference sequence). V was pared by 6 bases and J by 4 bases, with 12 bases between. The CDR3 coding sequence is TGTGCCTGCGGGGACCAGGGCTATGGCTACACCTTC. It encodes CACGDQGYGYTF.

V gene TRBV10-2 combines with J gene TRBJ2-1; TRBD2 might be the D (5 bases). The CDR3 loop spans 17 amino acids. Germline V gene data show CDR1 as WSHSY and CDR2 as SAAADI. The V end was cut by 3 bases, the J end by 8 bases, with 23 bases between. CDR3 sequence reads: CASSEGWPVHGSDEQFF. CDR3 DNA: TGCGCCAGCAGTGAAGGTTGGCCGGTCCATGGTAGCGATGAGCAGTTCTTC.

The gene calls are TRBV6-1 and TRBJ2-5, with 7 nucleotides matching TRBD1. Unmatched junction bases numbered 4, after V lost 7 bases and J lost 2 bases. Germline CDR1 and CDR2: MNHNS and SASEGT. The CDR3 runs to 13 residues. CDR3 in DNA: TGTGCCAGCACGCAGACAGGGCAAGAGACCCAGTACTTC. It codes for CASTQTGQETQYF.

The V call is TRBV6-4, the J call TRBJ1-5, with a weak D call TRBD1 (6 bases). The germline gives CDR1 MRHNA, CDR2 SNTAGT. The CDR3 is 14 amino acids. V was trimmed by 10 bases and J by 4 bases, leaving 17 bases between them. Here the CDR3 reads CAKQGYRENQPQHF. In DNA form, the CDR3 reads TGTGCCAAGCAGGGGTACCGAGAGAATCAGCCCCAGCATTTT.

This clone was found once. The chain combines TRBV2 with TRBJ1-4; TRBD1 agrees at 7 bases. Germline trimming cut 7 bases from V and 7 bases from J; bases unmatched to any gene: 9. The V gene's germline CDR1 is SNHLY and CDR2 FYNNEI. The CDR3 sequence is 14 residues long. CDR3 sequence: CASNSRDSSEKLFF. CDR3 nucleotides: TGTGCCAGCAACTCCCGGGACAGCAGTGAAAAACTGTTTTTT.

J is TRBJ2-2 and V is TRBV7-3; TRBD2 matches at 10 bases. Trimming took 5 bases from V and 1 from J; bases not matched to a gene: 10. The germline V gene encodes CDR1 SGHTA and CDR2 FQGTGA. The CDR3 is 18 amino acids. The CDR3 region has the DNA TGTGCCAGCAGCCCTCGGGCTAGCGGGGGTATGAACACCGGGGAGCTGTTTTTT. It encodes CASSPRASGGMNTGELFF.

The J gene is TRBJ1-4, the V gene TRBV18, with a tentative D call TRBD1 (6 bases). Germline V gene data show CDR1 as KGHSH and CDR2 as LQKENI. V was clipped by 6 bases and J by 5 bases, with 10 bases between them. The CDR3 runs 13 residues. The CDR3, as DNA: TGTGCCAGCTCCCAGGACAGAAATGAAAAACTGTTTTTT. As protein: CASSQDRNEKLFF. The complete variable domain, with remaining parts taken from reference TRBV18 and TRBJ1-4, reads NAGVMQNPRHLVRRRGQEARLRCSPMKGHSHVYWYRQLPEEGLKFMVYLQKENIIDESGMPKERFSAEFPKEGPSILRIQQVVRGDSAAYFCASSQDRNEKLFFGSGTQLSVL.

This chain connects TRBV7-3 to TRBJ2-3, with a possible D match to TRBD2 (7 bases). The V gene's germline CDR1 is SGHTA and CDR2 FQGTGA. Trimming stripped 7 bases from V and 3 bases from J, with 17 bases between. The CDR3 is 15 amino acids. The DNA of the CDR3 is TGTGCCAGCACGAGACGGGGGGCGGCTACAGATACGCAGTATTTT. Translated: CASTRRGAATDTQYF. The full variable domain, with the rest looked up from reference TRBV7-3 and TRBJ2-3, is GAGVSQTPSNKVTEKGKYVELRCDPISGHTALYWYRQSLGQGPEFLIYFQGTGAADDSGLPNDRFFAVRPEGSVSTLKIQRTERGDSAVYLCASTRRGAATDTQYFGPGTRLTVL.

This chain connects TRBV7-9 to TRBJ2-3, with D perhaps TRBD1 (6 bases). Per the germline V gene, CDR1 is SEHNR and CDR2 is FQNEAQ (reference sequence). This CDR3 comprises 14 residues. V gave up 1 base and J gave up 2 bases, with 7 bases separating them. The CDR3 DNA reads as TGTGCCAGCAGCTTAGGGACAGACACAGATACGCAGTATTTT. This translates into CASSLGTDTDTQYF.

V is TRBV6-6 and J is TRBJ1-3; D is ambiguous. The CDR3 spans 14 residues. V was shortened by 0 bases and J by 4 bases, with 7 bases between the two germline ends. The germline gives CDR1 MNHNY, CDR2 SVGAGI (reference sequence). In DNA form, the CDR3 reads TGTGCCAGCAGTTACTCTTCGGGGGGAAACACCATATATTTT. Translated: CASSYSSGGNTIYF.

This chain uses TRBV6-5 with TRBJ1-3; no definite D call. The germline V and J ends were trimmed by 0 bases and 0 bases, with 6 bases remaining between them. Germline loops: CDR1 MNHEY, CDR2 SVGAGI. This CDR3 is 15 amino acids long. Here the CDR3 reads CASSYSPASGNTIYF. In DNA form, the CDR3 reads TGTGCCAGCAGTTACTCGCCGGCCTCTGGAAACACCATATATTTT.

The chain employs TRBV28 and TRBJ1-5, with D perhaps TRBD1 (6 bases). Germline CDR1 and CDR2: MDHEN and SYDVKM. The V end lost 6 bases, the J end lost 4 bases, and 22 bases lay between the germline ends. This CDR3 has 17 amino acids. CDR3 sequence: CASSPFPGQRNNQPQHF. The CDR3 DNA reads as TGTGCCAGCAGCCCCTTCCCCGGACAGCGAAATAATCAGCCCCAGCATTTT.

CDR3 loop: CASSLMGTNPANTGELFF. DNA for the CDR3: TGTGCCAGCAGTTTAATGGGGACAAACCCCGCGAACACCGGGGAGCTGTTTTTT. The genes are TRBV28 and TRBJ2-2; D perhaps matches TRBD1 (6 bases). This CDR3 is built from 18 residues. CDR1 is MDHEN and CDR2 is SYDVKM in the germline V gene. V was clipped by 2 bases and J by 0 bases, with 16 bases between them.

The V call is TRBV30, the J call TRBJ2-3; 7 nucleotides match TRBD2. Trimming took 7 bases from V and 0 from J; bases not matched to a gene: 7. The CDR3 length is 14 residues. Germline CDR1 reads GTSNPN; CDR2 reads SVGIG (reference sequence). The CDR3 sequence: CASETSRSTDTQYF. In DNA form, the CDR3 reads TGTGCCTCCGAGACTAGCAGAAGCACAGATACGCAGTATTTT.

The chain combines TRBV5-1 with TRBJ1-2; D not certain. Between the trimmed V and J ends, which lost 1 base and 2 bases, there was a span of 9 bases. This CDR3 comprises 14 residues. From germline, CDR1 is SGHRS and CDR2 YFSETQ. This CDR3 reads CASSLSSPNYGYTF. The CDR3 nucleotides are TGCGCCAGCAGCTTGTCCTCTCCCAACTATGGCTACACCTTC. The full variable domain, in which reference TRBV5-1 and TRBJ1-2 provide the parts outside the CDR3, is KAGVTQTPRYLIKTRGQQVTLSCSPISGHRSVSWYQQTPGQGLQFLFEYFSETQRNKGNFPGRFSGRQFSNSRSEMNVSTLELGDSALYLCASSLSSPNYGYTFGSGTRLTVV.

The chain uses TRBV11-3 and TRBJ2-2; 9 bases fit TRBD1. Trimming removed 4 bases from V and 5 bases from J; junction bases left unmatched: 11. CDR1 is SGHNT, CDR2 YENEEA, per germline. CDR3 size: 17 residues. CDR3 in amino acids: CASSSNAGQGWTGELFF. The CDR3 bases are TGTGCCAGCAGCTCCAACGCCGGACAGGGGTGGACCGGGGAGCTGTTTTTT.

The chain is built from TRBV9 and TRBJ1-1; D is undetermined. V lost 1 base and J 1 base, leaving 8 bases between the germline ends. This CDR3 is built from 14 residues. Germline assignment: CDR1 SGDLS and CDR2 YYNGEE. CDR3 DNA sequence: TGTGCCAGCAGCGTACAACCTACGAACACTGAAGCTTTCTTT. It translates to CASSVQPTNTEAFF.